This note documents a single T cell receptor beta chain sequence. The clone's antigen remains unknown. No clone much larger than this one lies a single base away; base qualities are absent. The cohort consisted of 650 to 700 healthy bone marrow donors. All cohort members were sampled while nominally healthy, although unrecorded immune exposures were likely present. The donor was CMV seronegative and was included in the group of approximately 350 seronegative cohort members. Every donor gave a peripheral blood sample, and the peripheral blood mononuclear cells from that sample were used for TCR beta sequencing. Genomic DNA extraction from the blood cell samples was performed with the Qiagen DNeasy Blood Extraction Kit. This specimen comes from a study of cytomegalovirus exposure and HLA in healthy donors (TCRdb year 2017). As for the study more broadly: In an earlier analysis of around 540 of the donors, approximately 260 Gb of sequence data and 117 million unique TCR beta sequences from about 180 million T cells were reported. HLA typing included class I and class II loci at four-digit resolution. In an earlier analysis of roughly 600 of the donors, high-throughput TCR beta sequencing was used to judge whether each TCR beta V gene segment behaved as functional or pseudogenic. Among the roughly 430 genotyped donors, around 81% belonged to the genetic ancestry cluster associated with self-reported Caucasian donors. A later analysis re-analyzed previously published TCR beta repertoires from hundreds of donors and added high-resolution HLA genotyping to study TCR occurrence patterns. The study aimed to test whether cataloging public T cell receptors could reveal signatures of past pathogen exposure. High-throughput TCR immunosequencing, statistical association of individual TCRs with disease status, and machine learning were combined to predict cytomegalovirus infection status. Rather than using new phenotypic data, the later analysis identified candidate immune exposures from TCR beta sequences and from how often those sequences occurred across donors. Typing coverage varied by locus: roughly 620-640 donors for A, B, C, DRB1 and DQB1; roughly 560 for DQA1; over 600 for DPA1; some 470 for DPB1. Every discovery cohort repertoire had been produced on one sequencing platform. Using immunosequencing, the study profiled T cell repertoires from fewer than 850 subjects and related those repertoires to cytomegalovirus serostatus. Genome-wide SNP genotypes for about 65% of the 666 donors were used in a later genetic analysis, which treated that subset as a discovery cohort. Because of strong linkage in the cohort, roughly five DR-DQ haplotypes were treated as single units for association and clustering. An early release covering more than 500 HLA-typed donors comprised 300 to 350 gigabases of sequencing data and about 90 million unique TCR sequences. A separate validation cohort of 90 to 150 different subjects was used in addition to the 666-subject first cohort. Among about 400 genotyped donors of the cohort, an average of roughly 230,000 unique TCR beta nucleotide sequences was sequenced per donor, of which about 19% were non-productive. Donor age, sex, ethnicity and CMV serostatus were collected together with the repertoire data. The paper as a whole reports these results and caveats: A later analysis found that TCR association rates varied across HLA loci, with DRB1 alleles showing the most associated TCRs and HLA-C alleles the fewest. A later analysis associated 15,000 or so TCR beta sequences with specific HLA alleles at a false discovery rate of 0.05. According to the authors, the approach could potentially be generalized to other disease states and immunological phenotypes. A later genetic analysis associated a missense DCLRE1C variant with V-gene and J-gene trimming of TCR beta chains, and an independent cohort replicated the association. When HLA alleles, especially DR and DQ, strongly co-occurred, attributing TCR associations to individual alleles was difficult. In vitro tests confirmed that a few of the cytomegalovirus-associated TCR beta chains recognize cytomegalovirus antigens. This cohort had only TCR beta chains sequenced, and the lack of alpha or paired-chain data limited which features could be detected. Because counts were too low, seventeen rarely observed V segments, including chromosome 9 orphons, were excluded from the earlier analysis of a few hundred of the donors. An earlier analysis of some 560 of the donors showed that most TCR beta V segments appeared in productive rearrangements either about 87% or about 30% of the time, which broadly matched IMGT annotations. The study gave a list of around 170 TCR beta chains associated with cytomegalovirus. In a later analysis, HLA-associated TCR beta chains showed more clonal expansion and lower generation probabilities than non-associated chains that were equally common. HLA typing was unavailable for some donors at each locus, so association tests used only the typed subset. A group of highly shared sequence variants was considered likely to be a technical artifact of the sequencing pipeline. Roughly uniform sequencing depth across donors was assumed in presence/absence analyses, although this assumption may not hold. In a later analysis, several top co-occurrence clusters were reported to appear linked to parvovirus B19, influenza, CMV and Epstein-Barr virus. The 87-base-pair reads could not distinguish some IMGT-functional V segments, including TRBV6-2 and TRBV6-3, so those segments were excluded. A further reported finding was that TCR beta sequences accurately predicted the HLA-A and HLA-B alleles for most subjects in the first cohort. Linkage disequilibrium might explain the correlated functional status among segregating V segments, but an unknown experimental factor could not be ruled out. Across donors, most TCR sequences were observed very rarely, whereas some public TCRs were present in many individuals. Cytomegalovirus status was reported to be diagnosed by the classifier with high specificity and sensitivity in both the original and validation cohorts. In a later analysis, most CMV-associated TCR beta chains were found to appear HLA-restricted, with HLA associations seemingly driven largely by CMV exposure. The only immune exposure information available for the cohort was CMV serostatus. According to a later genetic analysis, donors in an Asian-associated ancestry cluster had fewer N-insertions in productive TCRs than the roughly 660-donor mean.

Library preparation was by the immunoSEQ multiplex PCR assay. For the multiplex PCR, a mixture combining 60 forward primers for TCR Vbeta segments and 13 reverse primers for TCR Jbeta segments was used. A multiplex PCR assay on genomic DNA amplified the CDR3 region of rearranged TCR beta genes. On the Illumina HiSeq System, the amplified TCR beta libraries were sequenced as 87-base-pair reads. In the paper's pipeline: A later analysis tallied 80 million to 95 million unique TCR beta chains across the 610 or so repertoires, and approximately 9.9 million of those chains were shared by two or more donors. Raw reads were error-corrected and collapsed into unique sequences with a nearest-neighbor algorithm that merged closely related sequences to remove PCR and sequencing errors. CDR3 sequences were aligned to IMGT reference sequences to assign V, D and J gene segments. Each retained sequence needed at least a six-nucleotide match to both a V gene segment and a J gene segment. Rearrangements were called productive when the CDR3 lacked stop codons and stayed in frame with V and J; all others were non-productive. CDR3 was defined according to IMGT convention as the region running from the second conserved V-encoded cysteine to the conserved J-encoded phenylalanine. The earlier analysis of 587 of the donors excluded sequences that lacked an unambiguous match to a single V gene segment. An earlier analysis of several hundred of the donors called V segments functional above 56.7% productive rearrangements and segregating when the between-donor standard deviation exceeded 5%. A statistical classification framework was built to diagnose cytomegalovirus status from the catalog of TCR beta chain sequences. In a later analysis, V and J genes were assigned by comparing TCR nucleotide sequences against IMGT/GENE-DB human TR gene sequences. Using the TCRdist pipeline, a later analysis assigned CDR3 sequences along with most-parsimonious VDJ recombination scenarios. In a later analysis, each TCR beta chain was defined by its CDR3 amino acid sequence together with its V-gene family, and reads lacking a unique V-gene family were excluded. As a way to deal with suspected cross-contamination and a sequencing artifact, a later analysis dropped 640 or so nucleotide sequences that were highly shared and had low generation probability. In a later analysis, a clonal expansion index for each public chain was calculated from normalized within-repertoire ranks of inferred template counts. Generation probabilities in a later analysis came from a VDJ recombination model fitted to out-of-frame rearrangements, and those results were checked against IGoR. Hypergeometric tests were used in a later analysis to score TCR-TCR, TCR-HLA and TCR-CMV co-occurrence, with a repertoire-size bias correction applied to the TCR pairs. To estimate false discovery rates, a later analysis permuted the HLA or CMV assignments 20 times. In a later analysis, co-occurring TCRs were grouped using DBSCAN, with TCRdist sequence similarity added in when clustering inside HLA-allele-positive subsets. Co-occurrence clustering excluded repertoires with fewer than 30,000 or more than 120,000 public chains, plus five with anomalous nucleotide sharing. The clones in this table, taken by TCRdb from immuneACCESS, are in-frame only. Not every clone is retained; where verified, under half of the shortfall comes from an unresolved V gene, and the cause of the rest is unknown. The V and J calls and the clone size are those of that table, but D and trimming were determined from the DNA. Recorded for this sample are about 250,000 clones; more than 55% of them occurred a single time. The top ten clonotypes cover about 2.2% of the sample.

The CDR1 and CDR2 encoded by the germline V gene (reference sequence) are SGHNT and YYREEE. The CDR3 goes from the cysteine to the phenylalanine over 15 residues. The sequence is cut down to CDR3 DNA, 45 bases in frame from base 1. V is clipped by 3 bases and J by 2 bases, and the sequence between their germline boundaries is 15 bases long. This receptor was obtained from a female donor in good health and CMV-seronegative. The source material was PBMCs. Recombination linked TRBV5-4 to TRBJ2-7; a tentative D call is TRBD1 (5 bases match). The DNA is TGTGCCAGCAGCTCGGGCGCTCAAGGGGCCTACGAGCAGTACTTC. Translated, this gives CASSSGAQGAYEQYF.